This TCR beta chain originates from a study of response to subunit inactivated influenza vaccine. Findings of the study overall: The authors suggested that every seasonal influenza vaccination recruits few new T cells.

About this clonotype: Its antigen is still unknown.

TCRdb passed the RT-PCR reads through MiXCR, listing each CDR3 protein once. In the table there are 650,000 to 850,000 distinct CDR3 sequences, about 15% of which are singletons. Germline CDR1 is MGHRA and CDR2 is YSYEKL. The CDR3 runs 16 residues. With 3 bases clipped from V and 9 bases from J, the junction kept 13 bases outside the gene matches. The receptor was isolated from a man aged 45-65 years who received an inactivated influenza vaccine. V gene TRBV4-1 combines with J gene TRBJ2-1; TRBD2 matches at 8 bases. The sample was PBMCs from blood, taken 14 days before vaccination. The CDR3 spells CASSQTGLVKVGEQFF. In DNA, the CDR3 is TGCGCCAGCAGCCAGACGGGACTAGTGAAAGTGGGTGAGCAGTTCTTC.